The 20 T cell receptor beta chains below all came from one sample that was sequenced in a study of monozygotic twins with inflammatory bowel disease. Following a re-call of the 5' RACE reads, TCRdb has one entry per CDR3 protein and lacks DNA. This sample's table reports tens of thousands of distinct CDR3 sequences. Sequencing was done on a sample of blood. These receptor sequences come from a human donor with ulcerative colitis or Crohn's disease, or a healthy co-twin of an affected twin (not recorded which).

The rearrangement uses TRBV4-1 and TRBJ1-1; the TCRdb call, TRBD1, lacks DNA for checking. The V gene's germline CDR1 is MGHRA and CDR2 YSYEKL. The CDR3 has 13 amino acids. The CDR3 loop reads CASRRQTNTEAFF.

The chain has TRBV29-1 and TRBJ2-3. The CDR3 is 11 residues long. Per the germline V gene, CDR1 is SQVTM and CDR2 is ANQGSEA. The CDR3 here is CSVDSADTRYF.

V usage is TRBV10-3 and J usage is TRBJ2-7; TCRdb's D call of TRBD1 is untestable without DNA. The CDR3 is 15 residues long. Germline CDR1 reads ENHRY; CDR2 reads SYGVKD. The CDR3 sequence: CAISDRDRASYEQYF.

This chain uses TRBV2 with TRBJ2-2; TCRdb indicates TRBD1, and absent DNA this call remains unverified. The CDR3 loop spans 15 amino acids. CDR1 SNHLY and CDR2 FYNNEI come from the germline V gene. The CDR3 sequence is CASSEGGEGTGELFF.

The V and J genes are TRBV3-1 and TRBJ2-5; without DNA, the TCRdb call of TRBD2 cannot be checked. CDR3 size: 17 residues. CDR1 is LGHDT and CDR2 is YNNKEL in the germline V gene (reference sequence). The CDR3 spells CASSPTSAGALQETQYF.

The chain employs TRBV20-1 and TRBJ2-1; the D call of TRBD2 rests on TCRdb alone, since no DNA is present to check it. Germline CDR1 DFQATT, CDR2 SNEGSKA (reference sequence). The CDR3 contains 14 residues. This CDR3 is CSAREGLPYNEQFF.

The genes are TRBV7-3 and TRBJ2-5; TCRdb outputs TRBD1, but without DNA this stays unchecked. The CDR3 totals 13 residues. Germline-derived CDR1 and CDR2 are SGHTA and FQGTGA. CDR3 sequence reads: CASSRDREETQYF.

The chain combines TRBV5-1 with TRBJ2-3. The CDR3 spans 15 residues. Germline V gives CDR1 SGHRS, CDR2 YFSETQ. The CDR3 loop is CASAITFLDTDTQYF.

The chain employs TRBV7-9 and TRBJ2-7. The CDR3 is 16 amino acids. Germline CDR1 and CDR2: SEHNR and FQNEAQ (reference sequence). Here the CDR3 reads CASSFARSGDPYEQYF.

V gene TRBV21-1 combines with J gene TRBJ2-7; TCRdb selects TRBD1, and the lack of DNA leaves this call unchecked. TRBV21-1 is noted as a pseudogene. The CDR3 runs to 15 residues. The CDR3 protein is CASSKGGDISYEQYF.

The rearrangement uses TRBV5-1 and TRBJ2-1; TCRdb outputs TRBD2, but without DNA this stays unchecked. The germline V gene has CDR1 SGHRS and CDR2 YFSETQ. This CDR3 is built from 13 residues. The CDR3 here is CASSPYMGDEQFF.

V and J are TRBV20-1 and TRBJ1-5; TCRdb indicates TRBD1, and absent DNA this call remains unverified. There are 14 residues in the CDR3. Germline V gives CDR1 DFQATT, CDR2 SNEGSKA (reference sequence). The CDR3 is CSARRGTVNQPQHF.

The chain combines TRBV27 with TRBJ2-2. The CDR3 loop spans 12 amino acids. Germline assignment: CDR1 MNHEY and CDR2 SMNVEV (reference sequence). CDR3 loop: CASSFLTGELFF.

V gene TRBV7-2 combines with J gene TRBJ1-3. The CDR3 loop spans 17 amino acids. CDR1 SGHTA and CDR2 FQGNSA come from the germline V gene. The chain's CDR3 is CASSVIDTSSGGNTIYF.

The chain uses TRBV10-3 and TRBJ2-7; TCRdb selects TRBD1, and the lack of DNA leaves this call unchecked. The CDR3 is 15 residues long. CDR1 and CDR2 from the germline V gene are ENHRY and SYGVKD. CDR3 residues: CAISDIGQGDYEQYF.

The J gene is TRBJ2-3, the V gene TRBV2; the D call of TRBD2 rests on TCRdb alone, since no DNA is present to check it. Germline V lookup: CDR1 SNHLY, CDR2 FYNNEI. This CDR3 is 17 amino acids long. CDR3 loop: CASSETWALPGADTQYF.

The chain carries TRBV18 and TRBJ2-7; TCRdb calls TRBD1, which cannot be checked without DNA. From germline, CDR1 is KGHSH and CDR2 LQKENI. The CDR3 loop spans 15 amino acids. This chain's CDR3 is CASSQETGTFFEGNF.

The gene calls are TRBV20-1 and TRBJ1-1; no DNA is available, so the TRBD1 call from TCRdb remains unchecked. CDR1 and CDR2 from the germline V gene are DFQATT and SNEGSKA (reference sequence). The CDR3 loop spans 14 amino acids. CDR3: CSVGGRDGNTEAFF.

The chain couples TRBV5-1 to TRBJ2-1; TCRdb's D gene call, TRBD1, goes unchecked for lack of DNA. The germline V gene encodes CDR1 SGHRS and CDR2 YFSETQ. The CDR3 length is 16 residues. The CDR3 is CASSPPRAGIPNEQFF.

The J gene is TRBJ2-1, the V gene TRBV6-1; there is no DNA to check the TCRdb D call of TRBD1. The CDR3 consists of 15 residues. Germline CDR1 reads MNHNS; CDR2 reads SASEGT. The CDR3 loop reads CASRARSTNYNEQFF.